These 12 T cell receptor beta chains were sequenced from one sample in a study of T cells after yellow fever vaccination. TCRdb reprocessed the 5' RACE reads via MiXCR and lists one record per CDR3 protein. The top ten clones hold roughly a fifth of a sample with 300,000 to 350,000 distinct CDR3 sequences, approximately 4% of them seen once. Here the sequenced sample was PBMCs, taken 15 days after the yellow fever booster vaccination. The receptors derive from a man aged 18 to 29 who received the YFV17D yellow fever vaccine.

This clonotype was found a few times. The chain uses TRBV18 and TRBJ2-6; 8 bases match TRBD1. Germline V gene data show CDR1 as KGHSH and CDR2 as LQKENI. The CDR3 sequence is 17 residues long. The J segment lost 4 bases and the V segment lost 3 bases, leaving 8 bases of the junction unmatched. CDR3 nucleotide sequence: TGTGCCAGCTCACCGAGAGAGACAGGGGTCGGGGCCAACGTCCTGACTTTC. The encoded protein is CASSPRETGVGANVLTF. The entire variable domain, with the rest obtained from reference TRBV18 and TRBJ2-6, is as follows: NAGVMQNPRHLVRRRGQEARLRCSPMKGHSHVYWYRQLPEEGLKFMVYLQKENIIDESGMPKERFSAEFPKEGPSILRIQQVVRGDSAAYFCASSPRETGVGANVLTFGAGSRLTVL.

The table lists this clonotype with many counts. V gene TRBV12-3 or TRBV12-4 combines with J gene TRBJ2-5; 9 nucleotides align to TRBD2. Trimming removed 5 bases from V and 4 bases from J; junction bases left unmatched: 8. The CDR3 covers 15 residues. The chain's CDR3 is CASSGTGLAIETQYF. The DNA of the CDR3 is TGTGCCAGCAGTGGCACCGGACTAGCGATAGAGACCCAGTACTTC.

This rearrangement joins TRBV7-2 to TRBJ1-6; TRBD1 matches at 7 bases. Germline loops: CDR1 SGHTA, CDR2 FQGNSA. The V segment lost 5 bases and the J segment 9 bases; nucleotides outside the gene matches: 10. The CDR3 sequence is 15 residues long. The CDR3 nucleotides read TGTGCCAGCAGCGAACAGGGGAGTCCTTTTTCACCCCTCCACTTT. Amino acid sequence: CASSEQGSPFSPLHF.

Ten or more counts support this clonotype. The DNA for the CDR3 is TGCGCCAGCAGCCGGATCCCACAGCCAACTAATGAAAAACTGTTTTTT. Residues: CASSRIPQPTNEKLFF. This chain links TRBV4-1 with TRBJ1-4, with D uncertain. CDR1 is MGHRA, CDR2 YSYEKL, per germline. The CDR3 has 16 residues. Trimming removed 4 bases from V and 0 bases from J, with 12 bases in between.

The gene calls are TRBV7-2 and TRBJ1-3; a possible D gene is TRBD1 (6 bases). The V end was cut by 2 bases, the J end by 4 bases, with 12 bases between. The CDR3 length is 15 residues. CDR1 and CDR2 (germline): SGHTA, FQGNSA. CDR3 bases: TGTGCCAGCAGCTTACAGGGGCCTGCCGGAAACACCATATATTTT. Amino acid sequence: CASSLQGPAGNTIYF.

This clonotype showed up many times. CDR3 in DNA: TGTGCCAGCAGCTTACGGGGACCCCCAGAGACTGAAGCTTTCTTT. Encoded protein: CASSLRGPPETEAFF. This chain links TRBV5-5 with TRBJ1-1; D may be TRBD1 (5 bases). Trimming stripped 2 bases from V and 5 bases from J, with 16 bases between. This CDR3 has 15 residues. Germline V CDR1 and CDR2: SGHKS, YYEKEE (reference sequence).

This clonotype was seen many times. V and J are TRBV6-6 and TRBJ2-7, with a possible D match to TRBD1 (5 bases). The V end was cut by 2 bases, the J end by 0 bases, with 14 bases between. CDR3 length equals 16 residues. CDR1 MNHNY and CDR2 SVGAGI come from the germline V gene (reference sequence). The CDR3 region has the DNA TGTGCCAGCAGTTACCCGACAGAGTACCACTCCTACGAGCAGTACGTC. This translates into CASSYPTEYHSYEQYV.

This clonotype was picked up many times. The rearrangement joins TRBV7-9 to TRBJ2-4; no definite D call. This CDR3 spans 13 amino acids. The germline gives CDR1 SEHNR, CDR2 FQNEAQ (reference sequence). V was clipped by 5 bases and J by 6 bases, with 11 bases between them. Written as DNA, the CDR3 is TGTGCCAGCAGCCCCCCCCCCGTAAACATTCAGTACTTC. This gives the protein CASSPPPVNIQYF.

At least ten counts were recorded for this clonotype. The genes are TRBV12-3 or TRBV12-4 and TRBJ1-3; D might be TRBD1 (5 bases). V shed 6 bases and J shed 0 bases, with 12 bases lying between them. The CDR3 is 15 amino acids. CDR3 sequence: CASRLQVISGNTIYF. The CDR3 bases are TGTGCCAGCAGACTACAGGTGATCTCTGGAAACACCATATATTTT.

This clonotype has only a few counts. V is TRBV6-2 or TRBV6-3 and J is TRBJ2-3; 7 bases line up with TRBD2. Germline V CDR1 and CDR2: MNHEY, SVGEGT. The V gene end was trimmed by 5 bases and the J gene end by 6 bases; junction bases not matched to a gene: 20. CDR3 length equals 18 residues. The CDR3 reads CASSPREGTYRPSDTQYF. CDR3 bases: TGTGCCAGCAGTCCCAGGGAGGGGACGTATCGCCCATCGGATACGCAGTATTTT.

The CDR3 loop is CASSPPGDRAFF. The DNA of the CDR3 is TGCGCCAGCAGCCCACCGGGAGACCGAGCTTTCTTT. The chain uses TRBV5-1 and TRBJ1-1; D ambiguous. Germline V lookup: CDR1 SGHRS, CDR2 YFSETQ. The CDR3 totals 12 residues. Trimming shortened V by 4 bases and J by 10 bases, and 14 bases separated the two germline ends.

The chain couples TRBV18 to TRBJ2-6; 7 bases line up with TRBD1. V shed 5 bases and J 2 bases; nucleotides not matched to a gene: 6. Germline lookup yields CDR1 KGHSH and CDR2 LQKENI. The CDR3 totals 16 residues. The CDR3 is CASSSQGGPGANVLTF. In DNA, the CDR3 is TGTGCCAGCTCATCACAAGGGGGCCCTGGGGCCAACGTCCTGACTTTC.